The 19 T cell receptor beta chains reported below all come from one sample, sequenced in a study of OX40 agonist ivuxolimab in advanced cancers. Sequencing was performed with immunoSEQ multiplex PCR; in TCRdb, only in-frame clones are kept and a portion is missing. Among some 69,000 clones listed, roughly nine tenths were seen once. Specimen: CD4+ or CD8+ T cells sorted from blood, collected in a trial of the OX40 agonist ivuxolimab. The source is an adult with an advanced solid tumor such as melanoma, head and neck, liver or kidney cancer.

V is TRBV10-3 and J is TRBJ1-3; TRBD1 matches at 7 bases. The CDR3 contains 15 residues. Germline V gives CDR1 ENHRY, CDR2 SYGVKD. V lost 6 bases and J lost 0; bases outside the gene matches: 5. In nucleotides, the CDR3 is TGTGCCATCAGCCCGGGACAGAGCTCTGGAAACACCATATATTTT. It translates to CAISPGQSSGNTIYF.

V and J are TRBV30 and TRBJ2-3, with unresolved D. The CDR3 is made up of 13 amino acids. Trimming pared 1 base from V and 6 bases from J, leaving 11 bases between. The V gene's germline CDR1 is GTSNPN and CDR2 SVGIG (reference sequence). The CDR3: CAWSGLTVDTQYF. The CDR3, as DNA: TGTGCCTGGAGTGGACTGACCGTGGATACGCAGTATTTT. Drawing the rest from reference TRBV30 and TRBJ2-3, the complete variable domain is SQTIHQWPATLVQPVGSPLSLECTVEGTSNPNLYWYRQAAGRGLQLLFYSVGIGQISSEVPQNLSASRPQDRQFILSSKKLLLSDSGFYLCAWSGLTVDTQYFGPGTRLTVL.

The chain carries TRBV11-2 and TRBJ1-4; D perhaps matches TRBD1 (5 bases). V lost 5 bases, J lost 3 bases, and 10 bases lay in between. Per the germline V gene, CDR1 is SGHAT and CDR2 is FQNNGV. The CDR3 consists of 14 residues. The CDR3 DNA reads TGTGCCAGCAGCCCAGGGTTCGCTAATGAAAAACTGTTTTTT. It is translated as CASSPGFANEKLFF.

V gene TRBV15 combines with J gene TRBJ2-7; tentatively, D is TRBD2 (5 bases). Trimming cost V 3 bases and J 7 bases, with 13 bases left between them. Germline V gives CDR1 LNHNV, CDR2 YYDKDF (reference sequence). This CDR3 comprises 13 residues. The CDR3 coding sequence is TGTGCCACCAGCAGGGACCCCACGGGGGAGCAGTACTTC. It yields the protein CATSRDPTGEQYF.

This chain joins TRBV9 and TRBJ1-1; D uncertain. This CDR3 spans 17 amino acids. The V gene's germline CDR1 is SGDLS and CDR2 YYNGEE. The V end was cut by 0 bases, the J end by 0 bases, with 15 bases between. DNA of the CDR3: TGTGCCAGCAGCGTAGGGGCTTTTCAGGCTGTGAACACTGAAGCTTTCTTT. Its translation: CASSVGAFQAVNTEAFF.

The J gene is TRBJ2-1, the V gene TRBV19, with D perhaps matching TRBD1 or TRBD2 (5 bases each). CDR1 and CDR2 from the germline V gene are LNHDA and SQIVND (reference sequence). V was pared by 9 bases and J by 5 bases, with 14 bases between. There are 13 residues in the CDR3. As DNA, the CDR3 is TGTGCCAGCGGGGCGACTGGGGACAATGAGCAGTTCTTC. It is translated as CASGATGDNEQFF.

This clone was seen a few times. The chain carries TRBV11-3 and TRBJ2-7, with D possibly TRBD1 on 6 matching bases. The CDR3 spans 17 residues. Trimming cost V 5 bases and J 0 bases, with 20 bases left between them. Germline CDR1 SGHNT, CDR2 YENEEA. CDR3 sequence reads: CASSPRIRGVASYEQYF. CDR3 nucleotides: TGTGCCAGCAGCCCAAGGATCAGGGGAGTTGCCTCCTACGAGCAGTACTTC.

V and J are TRBV27 and TRBJ2-1; 9 nucleotides align to TRBD2. In germline, CDR1 is MNHEY, CDR2 SMNVEV (reference sequence). V was pared by 8 bases and J by 2 bases, with 10 bases of the junction left unmatched. This CDR3 comprises 16 residues. CDR3 nucleotides: TGTGCCAGCCAAACAGGAAGACTAGCGGCCTACAATGAGCAGTTCTTC. Residues: CASQTGRLAAYNEQFF.

V gene TRBV19 combines with J gene TRBJ1-2; D remains unclear. Germline-derived CDR1 and CDR2 are LNHDA and SQIVND (reference sequence). The V end was cut by 6 bases, the J end by 0 bases, with 11 bases between. The CDR3 has 14 amino acids. The CDR3 sequence: CASRPDVSNYGYTF. The CDR3 DNA sequence: TGTGCCAGTAGGCCGGACGTTTCTAACTATGGCTACACCTTC.

V is TRBV4-3 and J is TRBJ2-7, with 7 bases aligning to TRBD2. The CDR3 covers 13 residues. V was clipped by 0 bases and J by 6 bases; unmatched bases: 2. Germline CDR1 LGHNA, CDR2 YSLEER. This CDR3 reads CASSQDWGGEQYF. The CDR3 DNA reads TGCGCCAGCAGCCAAGATTGGGGGGGCGAGCAGTACTTC.

The chain uses TRBV6-1 and TRBJ1-5; D is perhaps TRBD1 (6 bases). The CDR3 runs 15 residues. In germline, CDR1 is MNHNS, CDR2 SASEGT. V was cut by 1 base and J by 6 bases, with 13 bases left in between. CDR3 in DNA: TGTGCCAGCAGTGAAGGGGGCGCAGGGGTTCAGCCCCAGCATTTT. As protein: CASSEGGAGVQPQHF.

The gene calls are TRBV27 and TRBJ1-1; 12 bases are shared with TRBD1. Unmatched junction bases numbered 7, after V lost 4 bases and J lost 1 base. The CDR3 is 17 amino acids. Germline CDR1 MNHEY, CDR2 SMNVEV (reference sequence). This CDR3 reads CASSSLGTGGWNTEAFF. DNA of the CDR3: TGTGCCAGCAGTTCTCTCGGGACAGGGGGCTGGAACACTGAAGCTTTCTTT.

J is TRBJ2-5 and V is TRBV30; D perhaps matches TRBD1 (6 bases). The germline V and J ends were trimmed by 4 bases and 2 bases, with 8 bases remaining between them. Germline CDR1 GTSNPN, CDR2 SVGIG (reference sequence). CDR3 length: 12 residues. The CDR3 protein is CAWKDSQETQYF. DNA for the CDR3: TGTGCCTGGAAGGACAGTCAAGAGACCCAGTACTTC.

The rearrangement links TRBV5-6 to TRBJ1-1; 9 bases fit TRBD1. V was pared by 4 bases and J by 10 bases, with 2 bases of the junction left unmatched. Germline values: CDR1 SGHDT, CDR2 YYEEEE. This CDR3 spans 11 amino acids. The DNA of the CDR3 is TGTGCCAGCAGCGGGACAGGGTCAGCTTTCTTT. It specifies CASSGTGSAFF.

The chain has TRBV5-1 and TRBJ2-5; 7 positions agree with TRBD1. The germline V gene has CDR1 SGHRS and CDR2 YFSETQ. The CDR3 has 14 residues. With V trimmed by 3 bases and J by 2 bases, 4 bases remained unmatched. Here the CDR3 DNA reads TGCGCCAGCAGCTCGGGACAGAATCAAGAGACCCAGTACTTC. Its protein product is CASSSGQNQETQYF.

V usage is TRBV9 and J usage is TRBJ2-3; D is perhaps TRBD2 (5 bases). The CDR3 has 14 amino acids. Trimming shortened V by 0 bases and J by 3 bases, and 8 bases separated the two germline ends. In germline, CDR1 is SGDLS, CDR2 YYNGEE. The CDR3 nucleotides read TGTGCCAGCAGCGTAGCTCCGGGGACAGATACGCAGTATTTT. It specifies CASSVAPGTDTQYF.

V gene TRBV5-1 combines with J gene TRBJ2-7; D might be TRBD1 (6 bases). The V end lost 2 bases, the J end lost 6 bases, and 18 bases lay between the germline ends. The CDR3 is 15 amino acids. Germline values: CDR1 SGHRS, CDR2 YFSETQ. This CDR3 reads CASSFERIGGGEQYF. CDR3 sequence (DNA): TGCGCCAGCAGCTTTGAACGGATTGGGGGCGGCGAGCAGTACTTC. The full variable domain, rest sourced from reference TRBV5-1 and TRBJ2-7, is KAGVTQTPRYLIKTRGQQVTLSCSPISGHRSVSWYQQTPGQGLQFLFEYFSETQRNKGNFPGRFSGRQFSNSRSEMNVSTLELGDSALYLCASSFERIGGGEQYFGPGTRLTVT.

J is TRBJ1-2 and V is TRBV25-1, with 7 bases fitting TRBD1. Germline V gene data show CDR1 as MGHDK and CDR2 as SYGVNS. The CDR3 extends over 17 amino acids. V was pared by 0 bases and J by 1 base, with 8 bases of the junction left unmatched. DNA for the CDR3: TGTGCCAGCAGTGAATATAACCCGACAGGGAGTAACTATGGCTACACCTTC. It translates to CASSEYNPTGSNYGYTF.

The gene calls are TRBV14 and TRBJ2-7; a weak D match, TRBD1 (5 bases). V was shortened by 8 bases and J by 5 bases, with 13 bases between the two germline ends. CDR1 SGHDN and CDR2 FVKESK come from the germline V gene. This CDR3 is 12 amino acids long. The CDR3 loop is CASGGARNEQYF. CDR3 in DNA: TGTGCCAGCGGTGGGGCGCGCAACGAGCAGTACTTC.